These T cell receptor beta chains were read from a single sample in a study of cytomegalovirus exposure and HLA in healthy donors. TCRdb keeps only in-frame clones here, not all; method: immunoSEQ multiplex PCR. This table holds some 62,000 clones. Sequencing input: PBMCs. Source of these receptors: a man aged 25 to 40 in good health and CMV-seropositive. CDR3s include the opening cysteine and the closing phenylalanine or tryptophan. The D gene is left open where the match is weak.

d_call: TRBD2; v_call: TRBV15; j_call: TRBJ2-2; cdr3_aa: CATSRERTSGGVNTGELFF; cdr3_nt: TGTGCCACCAGCAGAGAAAGGACTAGCGGCGGAGTGAACACCGGGGAGCTGTTTTTT
d_call: TRBD2; v_call: TRBV29-1; j_call: TRBJ2-5; cdr3_aa: CSVGGLDHETQYF; cdr3_nt: TGCAGCGTTGGAGGACTAGACCACGAGACCCAGTACTTC
d_call: .; v_call: TRBV11-2; j_call: TRBJ1-1; cdr3_aa: CASSLEPGEEAFF; cdr3_nt: TGTGCCAGCAGCTTAGAGCCTGGAGAAGAAGCTTTCTTT
d_call: .; v_call: TRBV4-2; j_call: TRBJ1-6; cdr3_aa: CASSQGTSPEFALHF; cdr3_nt: TGTGCCAGCAGCCAAGGGACTTCTCCTGAGTTCGCCCTCCACTTT
d_call: TRBD1; v_call: TRBV9; j_call: TRBJ1-4; cdr3_aa: CASSAGTDPFSLFF; cdr3_nt: TGTGCCAGCAGCGCCGGGACAGATCCGTTTTCCCTGTTTTTT
d_call: .; v_call: TRBV25-1; j_call: TRBJ1-2; cdr3_aa: CASSEYSGNYGYTF; cdr3_nt: TGTGCCAGCAGTGAATACTCCGGTAACTATGGCTACACCTTC
d_call: TRBD1; v_call: TRBV18; j_call: TRBJ1-4; cdr3_aa: CASSPTGGREKLFF; cdr3_nt: TGTGCCAGCTCACCGACAGGGGGAAGGGAAAAACTGTTTTTT
d_call: .; v_call: TRBV5-4; j_call: TRBJ2-7; cdr3_aa: CASSRRGSGPYEQYF; cdr3_nt: TGTGCCAGCAGCCGCCGAGGTAGCGGTCCCTACGAGCAGTACTTC
d_call: .; v_call: TRBV29-1; j_call: TRBJ2-7; cdr3_aa: CSVAGHPGSYEQYF; cdr3_nt: TGCAGCGTTGCCGGACACCCCGGAAGCTACGAGCAGTACTTC
d_call: TRBD2; v_call: TRBV7-8; j_call: TRBJ2-2; cdr3_aa: CASSLAGGGTGELFF; cdr3_nt: TGTGCCAGCAGCTTAGCGGGGGGAGGGACCGGGGAGCTGTTTTTT
d_call: .; v_call: TRBV4-1; j_call: TRBJ1-5; cdr3_aa: CASSQDRRRDARNQPQHF; cdr3_nt: TGCGCCAGCAGCCAAGATAGACGGAGAGACGCCCGCAATCAGCCCCAGCATTTT
d_call: .; v_call: TRBV11-3; j_call: TRBJ1-6; cdr3_aa: CASSSSLTGYNSPLHF; cdr3_nt: TGTGCCAGCAGCTCTTCCCTCACAGGGTATAATTCACCCCTCCACTTT
d_call: .; v_call: TRBV19; j_call: TRBJ1-2; cdr3_aa: CATGGGGAHGYTF; cdr3_nt: TGTGCCACCGGAGGTGGGGGCGCCCATGGCTACACCTTC
d_call: .; v_call: TRBV1; j_call: TRBJ2-7; cdr3_aa: CTSSQPGGSYEQYF; cdr3_nt: TGCACCAGCAGCCAGCCCGGGGGTTCCTACGAGCAGTACTTC
d_call: .; v_call: TRBV5-5; j_call: TRBJ2-7; cdr3_aa: CASSPRLDEQYF; cdr3_nt: TGTGCCAGCAGCCCCAGACTAGACGAGCAGTACTTC
d_call: .; v_call: TRBV19; j_call: TRBJ2-3; cdr3_aa: CASSAGQFKMDTQYF; cdr3_nt: TGTGCCAGTAGTGCAGGACAGTTTAAGATGGATACGCAGTATTTT
d_call: TRBD2; v_call: TRBV7-9; j_call: TRBJ2-1; cdr3_aa: CASSSLAGVIDEQFF; cdr3_nt: TGTGCCAGCAGCTCCTTAGCGGGGGTCATCGATGAGCAGTTCTTC
d_call: TRBD1; v_call: TRBV4-1; j_call: TRBJ1-2; cdr3_aa: CASSQRGQGYGYTF; cdr3_nt: TGCGCCAGCAGCCAGCGCGGACAGGGCTATGGCTACACCTTC
d_call: .; v_call: TRBV6-5; j_call: TRBJ2-5; cdr3_aa: CASSYSISLETQYF; cdr3_nt: TGTGCCAGCAGTTACTCGATCAGTCTTGAGACCCAGTACTTC
d_call: .; v_call: TRBV19; j_call: TRBJ2-3; cdr3_aa: CASTTHGRTDTQYF; cdr3_nt: TGTGCCAGTACCACCCATGGGCGCACAGATACGCAGTATTTT
d_call: TRBD1; v_call: TRBV6-5; j_call: TRBJ2-7; cdr3_aa: CASSSTRGGHYEQYF; cdr3_nt: TGTGCCAGCAGCTCAACTAGAGGGGGCCACTACGAGCAGTACTTC
d_call: TRBD1; v_call: TRBV9; j_call: TRBJ2-6; cdr3_aa: CASSARDRGGSGANVLTF; cdr3_nt: TGTGCCAGCAGCGCTAGGGACAGGGGAGGCTCTGGGGCCAACGTCCTGACTTTC
d_call: TRBD1; v_call: TRBV27; j_call: TRBJ2-7; cdr3_aa: CASPGDRAYEQYF; cdr3_nt: TGTGCCAGCCCGGGGGACAGGGCCTACGAGCAGTACTTC
d_call: .; v_call: TRBV5-1; j_call: TRBJ2-7; cdr3_aa: CASNPGQGYEQYF; cdr3_nt: TGCGCCAGCAACCCGGGACAAGGGTACGAGCAGTACTTC
d_call: .; v_call: TRBV7-6; j_call: TRBJ2-3; cdr3_aa: CASSLLSGNTDTQYF; cdr3_nt: TGTGCCAGCAGCTTATTATCCGGGAACACAGATACGCAGTATTTT
d_call: TRBD1; v_call: TRBV9; j_call: TRBJ1-4; cdr3_aa: CASSARDRGSNEKLFF; cdr3_nt: TGTGCCAGCAGCGCCCGCGACAGGGGTTCCAATGAAAAACTGTTTTTT
d_call: .; v_call: TRBV7-9; j_call: TRBJ1-3; cdr3_aa: CASSPYSGARNTIYF; cdr3_nt: TGTGCCAGCAGCCCCTATAGCGGGGCGCGGAACACCATATATTTT
d_call: .; v_call: TRBV4-2; j_call: TRBJ2-2; cdr3_aa: CASSQPTGGDTGELFF; cdr3_nt: TGTGCCAGCAGCCAACCCACAGGGGGGGACACCGGGGAGCTGTTTTTT
d_call: TRBD1; v_call: TRBV5-5; j_call: TRBJ1-4; cdr3_aa: CASSLGGQGNEKLFF; cdr3_nt: TGTGCCAGCAGCTTGGGAGGACAGGGGAATGAAAAACTGTTTTTT